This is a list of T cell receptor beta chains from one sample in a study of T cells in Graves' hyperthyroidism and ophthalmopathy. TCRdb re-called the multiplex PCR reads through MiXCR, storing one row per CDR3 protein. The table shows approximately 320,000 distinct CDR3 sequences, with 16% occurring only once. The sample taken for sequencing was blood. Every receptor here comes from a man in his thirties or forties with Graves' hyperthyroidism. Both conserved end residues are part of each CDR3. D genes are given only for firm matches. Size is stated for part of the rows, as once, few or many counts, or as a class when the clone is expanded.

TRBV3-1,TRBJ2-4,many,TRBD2,CASSHLAGAKNIQYF,TGTGCCAGCAGCCACCTAGCGGGAGCCAAAAACATTCAGTACTTC
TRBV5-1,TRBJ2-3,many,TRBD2,CASSPTSGSTDTQYF,TGCGCCAGCAGTCCGACTAGCGGGAGCACAGATACGCAGTATTTT
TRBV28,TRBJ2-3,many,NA,CASSSPRRKATDTQYF,TGTGCCAGCAGTTCGCCTCGCAGGAAAGCGACAGATACGCAGTATTTT
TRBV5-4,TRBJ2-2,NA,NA,CASSPSAGGDTGELFF,TGTGCCAGCAGCCCCTCTGCCGGGGGTGACACCGGGGAGCTGTTTTTT
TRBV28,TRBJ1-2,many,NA,CASRASTNYGYTF,TGTGCCAGCAGGGCGAGTACTAACTATGGCTACACCTTC
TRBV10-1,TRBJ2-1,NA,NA,CASSAVASEQFF,TGCGCCAGCAGTGCCGTTGCTAGCGAGCAGTTCTTC
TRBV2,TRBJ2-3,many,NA,CASSEFPRTPSTDTQYF,TGTGCCAGCAGTGAATTCCCAAGGACGCCTAGCACAGATACGCAGTATTTT
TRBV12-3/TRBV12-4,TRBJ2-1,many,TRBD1,CASSLDRARDEQFF,TGTGCCAGCAGTTTGGACAGGGCTAGGGATGAGCAGTTCTTC
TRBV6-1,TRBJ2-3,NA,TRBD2,CASSEGLAETDTQYF,TGTGCCAGCAGTGAAGGACTAGCGGAAACAGATACGCAGTATTTT
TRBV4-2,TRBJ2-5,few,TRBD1,CASSQGDRDEETQYF,TGTGCCAGCAGCCAAGGGGACAGGGATGAAGAGACCCAGTACTTC
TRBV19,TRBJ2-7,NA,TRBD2,CASSQYHSGRDPYEQYF,TGTGCCAGTAGTCAGTACCACAGCGGGAGAGACCCCTACGAGCAGTACTTC
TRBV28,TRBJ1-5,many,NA,CASSFGQPSSRPQHF,TGTGCCAGCAGTTTCGGACAGCCCTCCAGTCGGCCCCAGCATTTT
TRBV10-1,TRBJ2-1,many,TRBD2,CASSEPLDGTSNEQFF,TGCGCCAGCAGTGAGCCCCTTGACGGGACTAGCAATGAGCAGTTCTTC
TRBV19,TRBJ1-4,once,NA,CASAIDSYNEKLFF,TGTGCCAGCGCCATTGACAGTTATAATGAAAAACTGTTTTTT
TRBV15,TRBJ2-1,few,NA,CATKEGDYTYNEQFF,TGTGCCACCAAAGAGGGGGACTACACCTACAATGAGCAGTTCTTC
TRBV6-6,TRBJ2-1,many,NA,CASSYINEQFF,TGTGCCAGCAGTTACATCAATGAGCAGTTCTTC
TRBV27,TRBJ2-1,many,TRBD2,CASRGTSGVLYNEQFF,TGTGCCAGCAGAGGGACTAGCGGGGTTCTCTACAATGAGCAGTTCTTC
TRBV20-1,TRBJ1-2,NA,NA,CSARMDKGVGTF,TGCAGTGCTAGAATGGACAAAGGGGTGGGTACCTTC
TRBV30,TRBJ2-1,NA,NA,CAWSFPLTYKGYNEQFF,TGTGCCTGGAGTTTCCCTCTGACCTACAAGGGTTACAATGAGCAGTTCTTC
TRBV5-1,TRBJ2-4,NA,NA,CASSLEGGLNIQYF,TGCGCCAGCAGCTTGGAGGGAGGCCTTAACATTCAGTACTTC
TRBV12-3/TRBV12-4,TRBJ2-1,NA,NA,CASSLMGGRSYNEQFF,TGTGCCAGCAGTTTAATGGGGGGTCGCTCCTACAATGAGCAGTTCTTC
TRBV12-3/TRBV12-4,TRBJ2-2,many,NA,CASSFMEGGTGELFF,TGTGCCAGCAGTTTTATGGAGGGTGGCACCGGGGAGCTGTTTTTT
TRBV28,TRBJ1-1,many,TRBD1,CASSKTGGGLNTEAFF,TGTGCCAGCAGTAAAACAGGGGGGGGGTTGAACACTGAAGCTTTCTTT
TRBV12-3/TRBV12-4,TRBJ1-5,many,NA,CASSPAGHDQPQHF,TGTGCCAGCAGCCCCGCGGGGCATGATCAGCCCCAGCATTTT
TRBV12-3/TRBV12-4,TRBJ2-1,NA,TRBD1,CASSLGTGNFHNEQFF,TGTGCCAGCAGTTTAGGGACAGGGAACTTCCACAATGAGCAGTTCTTC
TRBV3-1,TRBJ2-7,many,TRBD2,CASSQDKTSGIIYEQYF,TGTGCCAGCAGCCAAGATAAGACTAGCGGGATTATTTACGAGCAGTACTTC
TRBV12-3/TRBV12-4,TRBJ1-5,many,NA,CASSFTQDQPQHF,TGTGCCAGCAGTTTCACTCAGGATCAGCCCCAGCATTTT
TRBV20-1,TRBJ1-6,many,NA,CSARVQRLGNSPLHF,TGCAGTGCTAGAGTGCAGCGACTGGGAAATTCACCCCTCCACTTT
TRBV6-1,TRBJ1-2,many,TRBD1,CASRYTGTGDGYTF,TGTGCCAGCAGATACACCGGGACAGGGGACGGCTACACCTTC
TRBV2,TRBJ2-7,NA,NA,CASSAGPGYEQYF,TGTGCCAGCAGTGCAGGGCCCGGATACGAGCAGTACTTC
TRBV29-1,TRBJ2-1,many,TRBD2,CSASSGIVQFF,TGCAGCGCCTCTAGCGGGATAGTGCAGTTCTTC
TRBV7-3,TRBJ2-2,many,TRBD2,CASSLRGGTTGELFF,TGTGCCAGCAGCTTACGGGGGGGAACAACCGGGGAGCTGTTTTTT
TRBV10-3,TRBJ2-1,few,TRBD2,CADPVTSGLKYNEQFF,TGTGCCGATCCCGTGACTAGCGGGCTGAAGTACAATGAGCAGTTCTTC
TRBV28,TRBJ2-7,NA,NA,CASSPFLLDQTTYEQYF,TGTGCCAGCAGTCCCTTCCTCTTAGACCAAACAACCTACGAGCAGTACTTC
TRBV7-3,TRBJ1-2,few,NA,CASSYDPLGYGYTF,TGTGCCAGCAGCTACGACCCCCTGGGATATGGCTACACCTTC
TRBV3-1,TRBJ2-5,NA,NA,CASSQDQSQQETQYF,TGTGCCAGCAGTCAAGACCAGAGCCAGCAAGAGACCCAGTACTTC
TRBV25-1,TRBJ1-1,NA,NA,CASSELGHGTEAFF,TGTGCCAGCAGCGAATTAGGACACGGCACTGAAGCTTTCTTT
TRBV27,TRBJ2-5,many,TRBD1,CASSSASGGAQTQYF,TGTGCCAGCAGTTCCGCCTCAGGGGGCGCACAGACCCAGTACTTC
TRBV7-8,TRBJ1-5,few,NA,CASSLRTDQPQHF,TGTGCCAGCAGCCTAAGGACCGATCAGCCCCAGCATTTT
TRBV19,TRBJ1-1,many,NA,CASSIEAGVGTEAFF,TGTGCCAGTAGTATAGAGGCCGGGGTGGGCACTGAAGCTTTCTTT
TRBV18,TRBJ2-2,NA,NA,CASSPVSRTGELFF,TGTGCCAGCTCACCGGTCAGCCGCACCGGGGAGCTGTTTTTT
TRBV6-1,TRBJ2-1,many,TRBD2,CASSFTSGAYNEQFF,TGTGCCAGCAGTTTTACTAGCGGGGCCTACAATGAGCAGTTCTTC
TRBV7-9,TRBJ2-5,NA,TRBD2,CASSLKLLAGGETQYF,TGTGCCAGCAGCTTAAAACTTCTAGCGGGAGGAGAGACCCAGTACTTC
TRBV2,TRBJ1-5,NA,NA,CAGVSGAKPQHF,TGTGCCGGTGTAAGTGGGGCAAAGCCCCAGCATTTT